These 22 T cell receptor beta chains were all obtained from the same sample, sequenced in a study of yellow fever vaccine responses in identical twins. TCRdb redid the calling of the RT-PCR reads with MiXCR, one entry per CDR3 protein. The sample has under 20,000 distinct CDR3 sequences, approximately 70% seen once. Specimen: T cells from blood (PBMCs), unsorted or a sorted subset (not recorded which), collected before or after yellow fever vaccination (not recorded which). The receptors were sampled from a woman in her late teens or twenties who received the yellow fever vaccine.

The CDR3 bases are TGTGCCAGCAGCCCCAGACTAGCCTCTCTAGCCAAAAACATTCAGTACTTC. It codes for CASSPRLASLAKNIQYF. J is TRBJ2-4 and V is TRBV13; 7 nucleotides align to TRBD2. The junction had 10 bases not matched to a gene; V was cut back by 5 bases and J by 0 bases. This CDR3 has 17 amino acids. Germline-derived CDR1 and CDR2 are PRHDT and FYEKMQ (reference sequence).

Regarding this clonotype: At one end, the junction sequence differs from germline, possibly due to a read error. This chain connects TRBV6-1 to TRBJ1-1; no firm D call. CDR1 and CDR2 (germline): MNHNS, SASEGT. This CDR3 comprises 13 residues. The CDR3 here is CASNEGWGTEAFF. For the CDR3, the DNA is TGTGCCAGCAATGAAGGGTGGGGCACTGAAGCTTTCTTT.

The V gene is TRBV12-3 or TRBV12-4, the J gene TRBJ2-3, with 7 bases matching TRBD2. The trim removed 3 bases at V and 7 bases at J, leaving 19 bases unmatched. The CDR3 covers 18 residues. The CDR3 DNA sequence: TGTGCCAGCAGTTTCCTGGCGGGAGCGGCTCTGGTATCGAATACGCAGTATTTT. Its translation is CASSFLAGAALVSNTQYF.

The chain combines TRBV7-1 with TRBJ2-1; 9 positions agree with TRBD2. TRBV7-1 is labeled an ORF, and its function is uncertain. The CDR3 totals 17 residues. With V trimmed by 3 bases and J by 6 bases, 12 bases remained unmatched. CDR3 sequence: CASSSTGSGGFANEQFF. CDR3 bases: TGTGCCAGCAGCTCCACCGGGAGCGGGGGGTTTGCCAATGAGCAGTTCTTC.

This clonotype was seen only a few times. J is TRBJ1-1 and V is TRBV18; no firm D call. The CDR3 sequence is 12 residues long. The germline V gene has CDR1 KGHSH and CDR2 LQKENI. The V end lost 4 bases, the J end lost 3 bases, and 6 bases lay between the germline ends. The CDR3 reads CASSLGYTEAFF. The CDR3 DNA reads as TGTGCCAGCTCACTAGGTTACACTGAAGCTTTCTTT.

The sample holds one count of this clonotype. V usage is TRBV20-1 and J usage is TRBJ1-1; D call uncertain. The ends were cut back, 3 bases at V and 3 bases at J, with 14 bases in the middle. CDR3 length equals 14 residues. Per the germline V gene, CDR1 is DFQATT and CDR2 is SNEGSKA (reference sequence). The chain's CDR3 is CSARTQWGDTEAFF. CDR3 DNA sequence: TGCAGTGCTAGGACGCAGTGGGGAGACACTGAAGCTTTCTTT.

A few counts support this clonotype. The V call is TRBV5-4, the J call TRBJ1-6; 8 bases fit TRBD1. Germline values: CDR1 SGHNT, CDR2 YYREEE (reference sequence). Unmatched junction bases numbered 4, after V lost 0 bases and J lost 5 bases. The CDR3 extends over 16 amino acids. CDR3 coding DNA: TGTGCCAGCAGCTTGGCAGGGGGCAATAATAATTCACCCCTCCACTTT. As protein: CASSLAGGNNNSPLHF.

This clonotype was found once. The chain links TRBV11-3 to TRBJ2-1; D gene ambiguous. Trimming removed 2 bases from V and 5 bases from J, with 7 bases in between. CDR3 size: 13 residues. CDR1 is SGHNT, CDR2 YENEEA, per germline. CDR3 protein: CASSLRPNNEQFF. DNA of the CDR3: TGTGCCAGCAGCTTAAGACCTAACAATGAGCAGTTCTTC.

The chain is built from TRBV2 and TRBJ1-1; TRBD1 might be the D (5 bases). The CDR3 consists of 13 residues. CDR1 is SNHLY, CDR2 FYNNEI, per germline. Trimming took off 4 bases at V and 6 bases at J, with 12 bases between the two ends. CDR3 nucleotides: TGTGCCAGCAGTGTTTGGGGGGAACCTGAAGCTTTCTTT. Translation: CASSVWGEPEAFF.

The chain carries TRBV5-4 and TRBJ2-3; D possibly uses TRBD1 or TRBD2 (5 bases each). The CDR3 is 14 residues long. Trimming stripped 6 bases from V and 2 bases from J, with 13 bases between. The V gene's germline CDR1 is SGHNT and CDR2 YYREEE (reference sequence). This CDR3 is CASTTPGATDTQYF. As DNA, the CDR3 is TGTGCCAGCACCACCCCCGGGGCCACAGATACGCAGTATTTT. The variable domain in full, with the rest retrieved from reference TRBV5-4 and TRBJ2-3, is ETGVTQSPTHLIKTRGQQVTLRCSSQSGHNTVSWYQQALGQGPQFIFQYYREEENGRGNFPPRFSGLQFPNYSSELNVNALELDDSALYLCASTTPGATDTQYFGPGTRLTVL.

The genes are TRBV7-9 and TRBJ2-7, with a weak D call TRBD1 (6 bases). Germline V gives CDR1 SEHNR, CDR2 FQNEAQ (reference sequence). V was cut by 5 bases and J by 3 bases, with 17 bases left in between. This CDR3 contains 15 residues. CDR3 loop: CASSLRDTPLYEQYF. CDR3 coding DNA: TGTGCCAGCAGCCTCCGGGACACTCCCCTCTACGAGCAGTACTTC. Full variable domain (outside the CDR3, taken from reference TRBV7-9 and TRBJ2-7): DTGVSQNPRHKITKRGQNVTFRCDPISEHNRLYWYRQTLGQGPEFLTYFQNEAQLEKSRLLSDRFSAERPKGSFSTLEIQRTEQGDSAMYLCASSLRDTPLYEQYFGPGTRLTVT.

The genes are TRBV20-1 and TRBJ2-1; maybe TRBD2 (5 bases). The CDR3 spans 15 residues. With 0 bases removed from V and 3 bases from J, the gap between germline ends came to 12 bases. Germline V gene sequence: CDR1 DFQATT, CDR2 SNEGSKA (reference sequence). The CDR3 here is CSARDDERDYNEQFF. CDR3 sequence (DNA): TGCAGTGCTAGAGATGACGAGAGGGACTACAATGAGCAGTTCTTC.

The chain employs TRBV6-1 and TRBJ2-7, with TRBD2 as a possible D gene (6 bases). This CDR3 region has 17 residues. V dropped 6 bases and J dropped 3 bases, with 24 bases sitting between them. In germline, CDR1 is MNHNS, CDR2 SASEGT. The CDR3 region has the DNA TGTGCCAGCAGCCGCGGGACGGAGTCAAGGAGTTACTACGAGCAGTACTTC. Amino acid sequence: CASSRGTESRSYYEQYF.

This chain links TRBV16 with TRBJ2-7, with D perhaps TRBD2 (6 bases). Germline CDR1 and CDR2: KGHSY and FQNENV. CDR3 length: 14 amino acids. Trimming shortened V by 6 bases and J by 3 bases, and 15 bases separated the two germline ends. The CDR3 loop reads CASRPTGAFYEQYF. CDR3 in DNA: TGTGCCAGCAGACCTACGGGAGCGTTCTACGAGCAGTACTTC. Variable domain in full (rest from reference TRBV16 and TRBJ2-7): GEEVAQTPKHLVRGEGQKAKLYCAPIKGHSYVFWYQQVLKNEFKFLISFQNENVFDETGMPKERFSAKCLPNSPCSLEIQATKLEDSAVYFCASRPTGAFYEQYFGPGTRLTVT.

This clonotype was seen only once. The V gene is TRBV18, the J gene TRBJ2-2; D remains unclear. CDR1 is KGHSH and CDR2 is LQKENI in the germline V gene. Between the trimmed V and J ends, which lost 1 base and 3 bases, there was a span of 6 bases. This CDR3 is built from 14 residues. The CDR3 DNA follows: TGTGCCAGCTCACCACGGGGTGACACCGGGGAGCTGTTTTTT. As protein: CASSPRGDTGELFF. Full variable domain (outside the CDR3, taken from reference TRBV18 and TRBJ2-2): NAGVMQNPRHLVRRRGQEARLRCSPMKGHSHVYWYRQLPEEGLKFMVYLQKENIIDESGMPKERFSAEFPKEGPSILRIQQVVRGDSAAYFCASSPRGDTGELFFGEGSRLTVL.

This clonotype was picked up one time. The V and J genes are TRBV19 and TRBJ1-6; D possibly corresponds to TRBD1 (5 bases). The CDR3 is made up of 13 amino acids. The V gene lost 5 bases and the J gene lost 10 bases, with 12 bases spanning the gap. Per germline, CDR1 LNHDA and CDR2 SQIVND (reference sequence). The CDR3 region is CASSPDRMSPLHF. The CDR3 DNA reads as TGTGCCAGTAGTCCCGACAGAATGTCACCCCTCCACTTT. Full variable domain (remainder filled in from reference TRBV19 and TRBJ1-6): DGGITQSPKYLFRKEGQNVTLSCEQNLNHDAMYWYRQDPGQGLRLIYYSQIVNDFQKGDIAEGYSVSREKKESFPLTVTSAQKNPTAFYLCASSPDRMSPLHFGNGTRLTVT.

This clonotype was found a few times. V and J are TRBV20-1 and TRBJ1-1; possible D gene TRBD1, 5 bases. Trimming took off 0 bases at V and 5 bases at J, with 19 bases between the two ends. The CDR3 is made up of 16 amino acids. Germline CDR1 is DFQATT and CDR2 is SNEGSKA (reference sequence). CDR3 residues: CSARDLSNTGGTEAFF. The CDR3 coding sequence is TGCAGTGCTAGAGATCTATCCAACACGGGGGGAACTGAAGCTTTCTTT.

This sequence joins TRBV29-1 and TRBJ1-1; 10 bases agree with TRBD1. The CDR3 contains 14 residues. Germline V gene sequence: CDR1 SQVTM, CDR2 ANQGSEA. V was clipped by 7 bases and J by 8 bases; unmatched bases: 13. The CDR3 spells CSGLRGQGYPEAFF. CDR3 DNA: TGCAGCGGGCTTCGGGGACAGGGGTACCCAGAAGCTTTCTTT. Combining the CDR3 with reference TRBV29-1 and TRBJ1-1 gives the whole variable domain SAVISQKPSRDICQRGTSLTIQCQVDSQVTMMFWYRQQPGQSLTLIATANQGSEATYESGFVIDKFPISRPNLTFSTLTVSNMSPEDSSIYLCSGLRGQGYPEAFFGQGTRLTVV.

The chain's CDR3 is CASSYTGTGEYTGELFF. The CDR3 nucleotides are TGTGCCAGCAGTTACACCGGGACAGGCGAATACACCGGGGAGCTGTTTTTT. This chain connects TRBV6-5 to TRBJ2-2, with 8 bases identical to TRBD1. CDR1 and CDR2 (germline): MNHEY, SVGAGI. The CDR3 has 17 residues. V dropped 2 bases and J dropped 3; count of bases not matched to a gene: 8.

This clonotype was observed a handful of times. This chain connects TRBV2 to TRBJ2-3; possible D gene TRBD2, 5 bases. CDR1 and CDR2 (germline): SNHLY, FYNNEI. Trimming shortened V by 3 bases and J by 0 bases, and 13 bases separated the two germline ends. CDR3 length equals 16 residues. CDR3 nucleotide sequence: TGTGCCAGCAGTGAGGGAGCCAACCCTAGCACAGATACGCAGTATTTT. Protein: CASSEGANPSTDTQYF.

The rearrangement links TRBV18 to TRBJ2-7; D may be TRBD2 (6 bases). The CDR3 contains 15 residues. Germline-derived CDR1 and CDR2 are KGHSH and LQKENI. The germline V and J ends were trimmed by 0 bases and 4 bases, with 13 bases remaining between them. The CDR3 DNA reads TGTGCCAGCTCACCACCGGGCGGCGGGGATTACGAGCAGTACTTC. The encoded protein is CASSPPGGGDYEQYF.

The chain combines TRBV2 with TRBJ1-2; a possible D gene is TRBD1 (5 bases). The CDR3 consists of 13 residues. Germline V CDR1 and CDR2: SNHLY, FYNNEI. The V end lost 11 bases, the J end lost 7 bases, and 20 bases lay between the germline ends. The chain's CDR3 is CACLGHPQGGYTF. For the CDR3, the DNA is TGTGCCTGTCTGGGCCATCCTCAGGGTGGCTACACCTTC. Supplemented by reference TRBV2 and TRBJ1-2, the full variable domain reads EPEVTQTPSHQVTQMGQEVILRCVPISNHLYFYWYRQILGQKVEFLVSFYNNEISEKSEIFDDQFSVERPDGSNFTLKIRSTKLEDSAMYFCACLGHPQGGYTFGSGTRLTVV.